A selection of T cell receptor beta chains follows, all from one sample in a study of metastatic and nonmetastatic thyroid tumors. TCRdb re-clonotyped the PCR reads through MiXCR. The sample yields under 40,000 clones, 17% seen once. What was sequenced was blood. These receptors all stem from a male donor with papillary thyroid cancer or a benign thyroid nodule (not recorded which). Some clones in this sample may be carry-over from other donors' samples. CDR3s include the opening cysteine and the closing phenylalanine or tryptophan. The D gene is left open where the match is weak. Clone size appears in some rows only: once, few, many, or a class for an expanded clone.

clone_size	d_call	j_call	cdr3_length	v_call	cdr3_nt	cdr3_aa
few	-	TRBJ1-4	14	TRBV28	TGTGCCAGCAGCTCGGGACTCTTTAATGAAAAACTGTTTTTT	CASSSGLFNEKLFF
many	TRBD2	TRBJ2-3	17	TRBV9	TGTGCCAGCAGCTACAGGGCGCTAGCGGGGGGATCAGATACGCAGTATTTT	CASSYRALAGGSDTQYF
many	TRBD1	TRBJ2-5	18	TRBV2	TGTGCCAGCTCCCCGTTCGGGACAGGGGGCACCCAGCAAGAGACCCAGTACTTC	CASSPFGTGGTQQETQYF
-	TRBD1	TRBJ1-1	16	TRBV20-1	TGCAGTGCTATATATGCACACAGGGGGTCGAACACTGAAGCTTTCTTT	CSAIYAHRGSNTEAFF
many	TRBD1	TRBJ1-5	15	TRBV18	TGTGCCAGCTCACCGGACAGGGATAGCAATCAGCCCCAGCATTTT	CASSPDRDSNQPQHF
medium-sized	TRBD2	TRBJ2-5	15	TRBV6-1	TGTGCCAGCAGTAGACTAGCGGGAGGAGAAGAGACCCAGTACTTC	CASSRLAGGEETQYF
-	TRBD2	TRBJ2-2	17	TRBV6-1	TGTGCCGGCAGGGCGACTAGCGGGATGGAGCGCACCGGGGAGCTGTTTTTT	CAGRATSGMERTGELFF
-	-	TRBJ1-5	17	TRBV3-1	TGTGCCAGCAGCGCAGGTTACCTCTATGAGGGCAATCAGCCCCAGCATTTT	CASSAGYLYEGNQPQHF
few	-	TRBJ2-3	14	TRBV19	TGTGCCAGTAGCCAGAGGGCTATGACAGATACGCAGTATTTT	CASSQRAMTDTQYF
-	-	TRBJ2-1	14	TRBV6-1	TGTGCCAGCAGCTACCCCCATTCCGGCGATGAGCAGTTCTTC	CASSYPHSGDEQFF
-	-	TRBJ1-1	12	TRBV7-9	TGTGCCAGCAGCCCTAAACTACCTGAAGCTTTCTTT	CASSPKLPEAFF
many	TRBD2	TRBJ2-3	16	TRBV6-1	TGTGCCAGCAGTGAAATACTAGCGGGAGCCGCAGATACGCAGTATTTT	CASSEILAGAADTQYF
many	TRBD1	TRBJ1-6	15	TRBV5-1	TGCGCCAGCAGCTTACCGACAGGGGGCCCTTCACCCCTCCACTTT	CASSLPTGGPSPLHF
medium-sized	-	TRBJ2-1	14	TRBV20-1	TGCAGTGCTAGAGTCTGGCGGCAGTACAATGAGCAGTTCTTC	CSARVWRQYNEQFF
many	-	TRBJ1-3	14	TRBV7-6	TGTGCCAGCAGCAGCCGGGGGTCTGGAAACACCATATATTTT	CASSSRGSGNTIYF
many	-	TRBJ2-7	15	TRBV20-1	TGCAGTGCTAGAGATCATGCCCGTTCGTCCTACGAGCAGTACTTC	CSARDHARSSYEQYF
many	-	TRBJ1-4	15	TRBV7-9	TGTGCCAGCAGCACATTGACAGGTGGTAATGAAAAACTGTTTTTT	CASSTLTGGNEKLFF
many	-	TRBJ1-4	14	TRBV7-9	TGTGCCGGGACCGAAATTGCAACTAATGAAAAACTGTTTTTT	CAGTEIATNEKLFF
few	-	TRBJ2-3	14	TRBV4-1	TGCGCCAGCAGCCAAGGGGTGCCCGGAGATACGCAGTATTTT	CASSQGVPGDTQYF
many	TRBD1	TRBJ2-3	16	TRBV19	TGTGCCAGTAGTATAAGGGGACAGGGTGGGGCAGATACGCAGTATTTT	CASSIRGQGGADTQYF
many	TRBD1	TRBJ1-2	14	TRBV12-3/TRBV12-4	TGTGCCAGCACCCCAGGGGGCGCGGACTATGGCTACACCTTC	CASTPGGADYGYTF
few	-	TRBJ1-6	14	TRBV7-9	TGTGCCAGCAGCTTATATGGGGCCAATTCACCCCTCCACTTT	CASSLYGANSPLHF
many	TRBD1	TRBJ1-1	14	TRBV7-3	TGTGCCAGCAGCCTTAACGCAGGGGGAACTGAAGCTTTCTTT	CASSLNAGGTEAFF
-	-	TRBJ2-1	12	TRBV9	TGTGCCAGCAGCGGTTCTAGCTGGACGGAATTCTTC	CASSGSSWTEFF
many	TRBD1	TRBJ2-7	15	TRBV14	TGTGCCAGCAGCCAAACCGGGACAGGGGGTTTAGAGCAGTACTTC	CASSQTGTGGLEQYF
medium-sized	TRBD2	TRBJ2-1	15	TRBV19	TGTGCCAGTAAGGGACTAGCGGGACTATACAATGAGCAGTTCTTC	CASKGLAGLYNEQFF
few	-	TRBJ1-5	13	TRBV28	TGTGCCAGCAGTTCCCCCCGCGCTCAGCCCCAGCATTTT	CASSSPRAQPQHF
-	TRBD2	TRBJ2-7	16	TRBV19	TGTGCCAGTAGTCCCCGGACTAGCGGTATGCCCTACGAGCAGTACTTC	CASSPRTSGMPYEQYF
many	TRBD2	TRBJ2-7	15	TRBV7-6	TGTGCCAGCAGCAAAGCTATAGCGGGCGATTACGAGCAGTACTTC	CASSKAIAGDYEQYF
many	TRBD1	TRBJ2-1	17	TRBV2	TGTGCCAGCTTTGGGATGGGTGGGACAGCGGATTACAATGAGCAGTTCTTC	CASFGMGGTADYNEQFF
few	-	TRBJ2-1	16	TRBV24-1	TGTGCCACCAGTGACCCCGGTACAGGCGGCGTGAATGAGCAGTTCTTC	CATSDPGTGGVNEQFF
few	-	TRBJ2-6	18	TRBV6-6	TGTGCCAGCAGTTACTGTGACCTGGGGGGTGCTGGGGCCAACGTCCTGACTTTC	CASSYCDLGGAGANVLTF
many	TRBD1	TRBJ2-1	15	TRBV5-1	TGCGCCAGCAGCTCAAGACAGGGCTCCTACAATGAGCAGTTCTTC	CASSSRQGSYNEQFF
-	-	TRBJ2-2	13	TRBV29-1	TGCAGCGTTAATGCCGGGGCTGGCGGGGATCTGTTTTTT	CSVNAGAGGDLFF
medium-sized	-	TRBJ2-7	14	TRBV2	TGTGCCAGCATGGACGGGGCGAGCTCCTACGAGCAGTACTTC	CASMDGASSYEQYF
few	-	TRBJ2-5	13	TRBV6-1	TGTGCCAGCGGCAGCCCTTTAGCGGAGACCCAGTACTTC	CASGSPLAETQYF
-	TRBD1	TRBJ2-7	15	TRBV27	TGTGCCAGCAGTTTAGGGACAGCCCTTCTCTACGAGCAGTACTTC	CASSLGTALLYEQYF
many	-	TRBJ2-3	15	TRBV6-1	TGTGCCAGCAGGGGGAACCTCCCGAGAACAGATACGCAGTATTTT	CASRGNLPRTDTQYF
-	-	TRBJ2-3	13	TRBV6-1	TGTGCCAGCAGTGACAGGTCGGTATATACGCAGTATTTT	CASSDRSVYTQYF
-	TRBD1	TRBJ1-1	16	TRBV19	TGTGCCAGTAGGGGGAACGCAGGGACAGGGAACACTGAAGCTTTCTTT	CASRGNAGTGNTEAFF
many	-	TRBJ2-1	15	TRBV24-1	TGTGCCACCCAGGGCCCGGACAGCTCCTACAATGAGCAGTTCTTC	CATQGPDSSYNEQFF
few	-	TRBJ1-5	14	TRBV7-8	TGTGCCAGCAGCAGATACAGGGCGTATCAGCCCCAGCATTTT	CASSRYRAYQPQHF
many	TRBD2	TRBJ2-7	15	TRBV5-1	TGCGCCAGCAGCTTGAGGACTAGCGGAGCCTACGAGCAGTACTTC	CASSLRTSGAYEQYF
medium-sized	TRBD1	TRBJ1-2	16	TRBV6-5	TGTGCCAGCAGTTACGTCCGGACAGGGGGGGGCTATGGCTACACCTTC	CASSYVRTGGGYGYTF
-	-	TRBJ2-1	14	TRBV6-4	TGTGCCAGCATTCAGGGACGGGGTAGCAATGAGCAGTTCTTC	CASIQGRGSNEQFF
many	TRBD1	TRBJ1-4	14	TRBV25-1	TGTGCCAGCAGAACGGACAGGGGTAATGAAAAACTGTTTTTT	CASRTDRGNEKLFF
many	-	TRBJ1-5	13	TRBV5-6	TGTGCCAGCAGCTTGACAGGGAATCAGCCCCAGCATTTT	CASSLTGNQPQHF
many	-	TRBJ1-6	20	TRBV5-1	TGCGCCAGCAGCCCCGGGCCCTGGGCTCTCAATCAAAGCTATAATTCACCCCTCCACTTT	CASSPGPWALNQSYNSPLHF
many	-	TRBJ2-5	15	TRBV7-2	TGTGCCAGCAGCTTAAACCTGGACCCGCAAGAGACCCAGTACTTC	CASSLNLDPQETQYF
few	-	TRBJ1-6	15	TRBV24-1	TGTGCCACCCCTACAGTGGATCCCTATAATTCACCCCTCCACTTC	CATPTVDPYNSPLHF
many	-	TRBJ1-5	15	TRBV2	TGTGCCAGTTCTACAGGGCTTTATAGCAATCAGCCCCAGCATTTT	CASSTGLYSNQPQHF
many	-	TRBJ1-2	14	TRBV28	TGTGCCAGCAGTTTACAGGGATCCCACTATGGCTACACCTTC	CASSLQGSHYGYTF
many	-	TRBJ2-7	13	TRBV20-1	TGCAGTGCTAGAGATGAGCAGGGCTACGAGCAGTACTTC	CSARDEQGYEQYF